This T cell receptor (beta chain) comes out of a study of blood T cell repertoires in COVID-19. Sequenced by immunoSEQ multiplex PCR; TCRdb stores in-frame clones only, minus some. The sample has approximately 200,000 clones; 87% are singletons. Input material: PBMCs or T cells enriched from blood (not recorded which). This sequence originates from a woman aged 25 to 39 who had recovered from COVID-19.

CDR3 bases: TGTGCCAGCAGCCGGACAGCCCCGCCGGCAGATACGCAGTATTTT. Translation: CASSRTAPPADTQYF. The chain is built from TRBV7-6 and TRBJ2-3, with D possibly matching TRBD1 (6 bases). Trimming cost V 5 bases and J 4 bases, with 16 bases left between them. The CDR3 has 15 residues. Germline CDR1 is SGHVS and CDR2 is FNYEAQ.